The 14 T cell receptor beta chains listed next were all sequenced from one sample in a study of OX40 agonist ivuxolimab in advanced cancers. Clones were read by immunoSEQ multiplex PCR, and TCRdb kept only the in-frame ones, dropping some. This table has about 80,000 clones, around 83% appearing once. Sequences were derived from CD4+ or CD8+ T cells sorted from blood, sampled in a trial of the OX40 agonist ivuxolimab. The receptors originated from an adult with an advanced solid tumor such as melanoma, head and neck, liver or kidney cancer.

The chain carries TRBV27 and TRBJ2-5, with D uncertain. The germline V and J ends were trimmed by 3 bases and 5 bases, with 10 bases remaining between them. Germline-derived CDR1 and CDR2 are MNHEY and SMNVEV (reference sequence). There are 13 residues in the CDR3. The DNA for the CDR3 is TGTGCCAGCAGTTTGACACTGGGGGAGACCCAGTACTTC. Translated: CASSLTLGETQYF.

This chain connects TRBV30 to TRBJ2-1, with D perhaps being TRBD1 or TRBD2 (5 bases each). Germline loops: CDR1 GTSNPN, CDR2 SVGIG (reference sequence). V was cut by 5 bases and J by 6 bases, with 11 bases left in between. CDR3 size: 12 residues. DNA for the CDR3: TGTGCCTGGGGGGGAGACCGCAATGAGCAGTTCTTC. As protein: CAWGGDRNEQFF.

This chain connects TRBV18 to TRBJ1-6; 9 bases match TRBD1. Germline assignment: CDR1 KGHSH and CDR2 LQKENI. Trimming cost V 3 bases and J 8 bases; bases outside gene matches: 2. This CDR3 is 14 amino acids long. For the CDR3, the DNA is TGTGCCAGCTCACCGCGACAGGGGGATTCACCCCTCCACTTT. Protein: CASSPRQGDSPLHF. Full variable domain (rest looked up from reference TRBV18 and TRBJ1-6): NAGVMQNPRHLVRRRGQEARLRCSPMKGHSHVYWYRQLPEEGLKFMVYLQKENIIDESGMPKERFSAEFPKEGPSILRIQQVVRGDSAAYFCASSPRQGDSPLHFGNGTRLTVT.

This clone is a singleton in its sample. V is TRBV5-5 and J is TRBJ2-2; 7 bases match TRBD1. Germline assignment: CDR1 SGHKS and CDR2 YYEKEE (reference sequence). The junction had 8 bases not matched to a gene; V was cut back by 4 bases and J by 5 bases. This CDR3 spans 15 amino acids. In DNA, the CDR3 is TGTGCCAGCAGCAACAAAGGGACAGTGACCGGGGAGCTGTTTTTT. It specifies CASSNKGTVTGELFF.

CDR3 residues: CASTWTGNQPQHF. CDR3 in DNA: TGTGCCAGCACCTGGACAGGCAATCAGCCCCAGCATTTT. The V gene is TRBV6-6, the J gene TRBJ1-5; D might be TRBD1 (6 bases). The germline V gene has CDR1 MNHNY and CDR2 SVGAGI (reference sequence). The CDR3 spans 13 residues. The germline V and J ends were trimmed by 7 bases and 2 bases, with 9 bases remaining between them.

The rearrangement links TRBV30 to TRBJ2-7; D is possibly TRBD2 (6 bases). The CDR3 consists of 15 residues. The ends were cut back, 2 bases at V and 0 bases at J, with 14 bases in the middle. Germline V gene lookup returns CDR1 GTSNPN and CDR2 SVGIG (reference sequence). CDR3 protein: CAWSPRGASSYEQYF. DNA of the CDR3: TGTGCCTGGAGTCCCCGCGGGGCTAGCTCCTACGAGCAGTACTTC. Complete variable domain (other parts from reference TRBV30 and TRBJ2-7): SQTIHQWPATLVQPVGSPLSLECTVEGTSNPNLYWYRQAAGRGLQLLFYSVGIGQISSEVPQNLSASRPQDRQFILSSKKLLLSDSGFYLCAWSPRGASSYEQYFGPGTRLTVT.

This chain connects TRBV5-1 to TRBJ2-5, with D possibly being TRBD1 (5 bases). The DNA end is more similar to TRBJ2-7, so the J call may be wrong. Germline V gene data show CDR1 as SGHRS and CDR2 as YFSETQ. The CDR3 has 15 amino acids. CDR3 DNA sequence: TGCGCCCCCCTGAAGGACACCAGAACGTCCTACGAGCAGTACTTC. Translation: CAPLKDTRTSYEQYF.

This clone has a single count. The chain is built from TRBV5-1 and TRBJ1-1; a possible D gene is TRBD1 (6 bases). Germline CDR1 SGHRS, CDR2 YFSETQ. Trimming pared 2 bases from V and 7 bases from J, leaving 15 bases between. The CDR3 has 14 residues. CDR3: CASSLSPGEGEAFF. In nucleotides, the CDR3 is TGCGCCAGCAGCTTATCACCAGGGGAAGGTGAAGCTTTCTTT.

The chain carries TRBV7-9 and TRBJ2-2, with 9 bases lining up with TRBD1. The V segment lost 5 bases and the J segment 5 bases; nucleotides outside the gene matches: 9. Germline V gene lookup returns CDR1 SEHNR and CDR2 FQNEAQ (reference sequence). The CDR3 spans 16 residues. The CDR3 DNA is TGTGCCAGCAGCCTACAGGGGGCCCGAGGAACCGGGGAGCTGTTTTTT. Its translation: CASSLQGARGTGELFF.

The chain has TRBV30 and TRBJ1-1; D remains unclear. The V end was cut by 2 bases, the J end by 1 base, with 11 bases between. Looked up from germline, CDR1 is GTSNPN and CDR2 is SVGIG (reference sequence). This CDR3 has 14 residues. The CDR3 DNA is TGTGCCTGGAGTCCTCCGGGCCCGAACACTGAAGCTTTCTTT. It translates to CAWSPPGPNTEAFF.

This chain links TRBV28 with TRBJ2-7; no reliable D call. The CDR3 totals 14 residues. Trimming cost V 7 bases and J 4 bases, with 17 bases left between them. The germline V gene encodes CDR1 MDHEN and CDR2 SYDVKM. CDR3 protein: CASIDPGRSYEQYF. The CDR3 nucleotides are TGTGCCAGCATTGACCCGGGCAGGAGTTACGAGCAGTACTTC.

This sequence joins TRBV2 and TRBJ2-5, with D unresolved. Deletions cut 7 bases from V and 2 bases from J, with 11 bases between. CDR3 length equals 13 residues. Germline V CDR1 and CDR2: SNHLY, FYNNEI. CDR3 in amino acids: CASTRSPQETQYF. CDR3 nucleotide sequence: TGTGCCAGCACCCGATCCCCACAAGAGACCCAGTACTTC.

This clone showed up just once. The rearrangement joins TRBV4-1 to TRBJ1-3; the match to TRBD1 covers 8 bases. V trimming: 2 bases; J trimming: 2 bases; junction bases outside the gene matches: 5. CDR3 length: 16 amino acids. Germline CDR1 reads MGHRA; CDR2 reads YSYEKL. The CDR3 sequence: CASSQIQGATGNTIYF. As DNA, the CDR3 is TGCGCCAGCAGCCAAATTCAGGGGGCGACTGGAAACACCATATATTTT.

This chain links TRBV23-1 with TRBJ2-3; no definite D call. TRBV23-1 is flagged as an ORF with uncertain function. Trimming took off 2 bases at V and 5 bases at J, with 11 bases between the two ends. The CDR3 contains 14 residues. CDR3 residues: CASSQVPCLDTQYF. The CDR3 nucleotides are TGCGCCAGCAGTCAAGTCCCCTGCTTAGATACGCAGTATTTT.